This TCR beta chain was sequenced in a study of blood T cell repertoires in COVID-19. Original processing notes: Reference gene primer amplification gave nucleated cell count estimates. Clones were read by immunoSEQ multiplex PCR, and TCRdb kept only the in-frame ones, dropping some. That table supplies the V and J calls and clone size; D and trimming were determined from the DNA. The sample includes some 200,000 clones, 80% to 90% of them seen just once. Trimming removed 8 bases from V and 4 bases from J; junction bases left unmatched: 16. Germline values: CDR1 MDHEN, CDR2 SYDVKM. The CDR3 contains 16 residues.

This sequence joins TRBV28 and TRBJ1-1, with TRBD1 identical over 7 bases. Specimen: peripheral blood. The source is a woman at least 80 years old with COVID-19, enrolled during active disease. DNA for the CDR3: TGTGCCAGCTTCGCGTCGGCAGGGGGTTTGAGCACTGAAGCTTTCTTT. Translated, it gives CASFASAGGLSTEAFF.